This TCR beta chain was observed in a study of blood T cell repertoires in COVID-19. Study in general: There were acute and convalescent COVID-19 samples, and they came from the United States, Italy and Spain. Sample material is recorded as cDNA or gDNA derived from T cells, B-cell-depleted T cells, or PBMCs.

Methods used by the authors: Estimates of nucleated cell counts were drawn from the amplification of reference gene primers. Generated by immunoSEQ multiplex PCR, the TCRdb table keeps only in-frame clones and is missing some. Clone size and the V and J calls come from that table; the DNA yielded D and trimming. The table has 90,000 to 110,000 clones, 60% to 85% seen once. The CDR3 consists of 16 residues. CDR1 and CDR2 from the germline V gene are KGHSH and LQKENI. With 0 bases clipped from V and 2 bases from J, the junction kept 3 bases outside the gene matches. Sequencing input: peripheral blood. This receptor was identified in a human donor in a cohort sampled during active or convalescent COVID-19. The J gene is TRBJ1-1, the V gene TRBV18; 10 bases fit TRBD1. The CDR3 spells CASSPPTGGANTEAFF. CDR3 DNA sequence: TGTGCCAGCTCACCACCGACAGGGGGCGCCAACACTGAAGCTTTCTTT.